This record concerns one T cell receptor (beta chain) sequence. In its sample, this clone was seen once. Its specific antigen is unknown. It has no much larger one-base neighbor in the sample; base qualities were not kept. The record originates from a study of blood T cell repertoires in COVID-19 (dated by TCRdb to the early 2020s). For context, the study as a whole: Collaborator samples came from the United States, Italy and Spain and covered acute and convalescent phases of COVID-19. The material from the prospective study consisted of cDNA or gDNA derived from T cells, B-cell-depleted T cells, or PBMCs. Subjects who had been exposed to COVID-19, were actively infected with it, or had recovered from it provided the deeply sampled blood TCRbeta repertoires that made up the dataset. The repertoires were released in a freely available public database meant as a resource for research on the immune response to SARS-CoV-2. Samples came from the ongoing ImmuneRACE study (first 160 participants) plus 1,254 subjects from 6 global collaborators. A de-identified subject ID, COVID-19 status, age in years and sex were almost always included in the sample metadata. Where available, HLA class I and class II types were obtained from metadata supplied by the sample provider rather than from assay-based typing.

The immunoSEQ Assay, a bias-controlled multiplex PCR, was used to amplify TCRbeta CDR3 regions from genomic DNA. From the authors' description of their analysis: The number of nucleated cells in each sample was estimated by amplification of reference gene primers within the assay. Sequence reads were collapsed and filtered to measure the absolute abundance of every unique TCRbeta CDR3 rearrangement. For each sample, productive Simpson clonality was calculated as the square root of Simpson's diversity index over productive rearrangements. In TCRdb, the immuneACCESS table is reduced to in-frame sequences with V and J assigned. These tables do not hold every clone; where another copy was compared, an unresolved V gene accounts for under half, and the others remain unexplained. Clone size and the V and J calls come from that table; the DNA yielded D and trimming. Counted in this sample were about 110,000 clones; approximately 85% of them appeared once. Around 2% of the sample is taken by the ten largest.

Whole blood was collected in K2EDTA tubes by collaborating institutions according to the institutions' own protocols. For TCRbeta analysis, collaborator samples were shipped as frozen whole blood, as isolated PBMCs, or as DNA extracted from either sample type. Paper-wide results and their limitations: Clinical and demographic metadata were provided uncurated, with the amount varying by source and participant.

Sequenced input: peripheral blood. The TCR was taken from a human donor in a cohort sampled during active COVID-19.

The nucleotide sequence reads as follows: TGTGCCAGCAGCTTGAACTCTTACTATGGCTACACCTTC. Its protein reads: CASSLNSYYGYTF. The chain uses TRBV5-5 and TRBJ1-2; the D segment cannot be called with confidence. V is clipped by 1 base and J by 3 bases, and the sequence between their germline boundaries is 7 bases long. The cysteine opens and the phenylalanine closes a CDR3 of 13 amino acids. The DNA shown is the 39-base CDR3, in frame from base 1. From a lookup of the germline V gene (reference sequence), CDR1 and CDR2 are SGHKS and YYEKEE.